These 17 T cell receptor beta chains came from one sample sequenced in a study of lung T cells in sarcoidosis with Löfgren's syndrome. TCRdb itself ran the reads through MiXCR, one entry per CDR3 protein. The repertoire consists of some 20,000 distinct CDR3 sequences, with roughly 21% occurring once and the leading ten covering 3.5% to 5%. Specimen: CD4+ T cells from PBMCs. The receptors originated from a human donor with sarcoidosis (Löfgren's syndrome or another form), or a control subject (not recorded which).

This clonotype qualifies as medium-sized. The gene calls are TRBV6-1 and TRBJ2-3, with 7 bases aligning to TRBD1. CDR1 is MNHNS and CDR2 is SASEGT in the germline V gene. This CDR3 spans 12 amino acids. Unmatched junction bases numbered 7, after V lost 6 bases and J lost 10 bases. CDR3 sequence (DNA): TGTGCCAGCAGCCAGACAGGGTATTCGCAGTATTTT. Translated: CASSQTGYSQYF.

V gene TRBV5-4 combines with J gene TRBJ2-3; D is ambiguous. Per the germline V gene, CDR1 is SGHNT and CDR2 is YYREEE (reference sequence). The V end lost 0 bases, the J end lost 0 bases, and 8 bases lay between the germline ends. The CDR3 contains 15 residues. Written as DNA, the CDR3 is TGTGCCAGCAGCTTGGCCGAGACTAGCACAGATACGCAGTATTTT. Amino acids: CASSLAETSTDTQYF.

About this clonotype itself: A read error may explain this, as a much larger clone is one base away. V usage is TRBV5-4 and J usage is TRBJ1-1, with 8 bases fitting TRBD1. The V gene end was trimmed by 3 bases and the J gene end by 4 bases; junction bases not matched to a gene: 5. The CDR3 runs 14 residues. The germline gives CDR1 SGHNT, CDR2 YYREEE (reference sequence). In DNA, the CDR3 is TGTGCCAGCAGCTCGCGCACAGGGGGCACTGAAGCTTTCTTT. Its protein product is CASSSRTGGTEAFF.

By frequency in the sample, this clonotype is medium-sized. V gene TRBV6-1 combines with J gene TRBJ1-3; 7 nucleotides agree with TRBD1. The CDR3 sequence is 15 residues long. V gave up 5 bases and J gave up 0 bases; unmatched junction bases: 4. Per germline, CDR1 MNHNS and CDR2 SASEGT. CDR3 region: CASSLTGSSGNTIYF. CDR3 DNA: TGTGCCAGCAGTTTGACAGGGAGCTCTGGAAACACCATATATTTT.

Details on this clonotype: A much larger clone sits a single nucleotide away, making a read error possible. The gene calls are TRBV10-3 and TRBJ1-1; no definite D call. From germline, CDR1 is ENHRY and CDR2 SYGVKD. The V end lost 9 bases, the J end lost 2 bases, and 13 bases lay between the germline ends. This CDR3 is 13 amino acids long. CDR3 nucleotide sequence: TGTGCCATAGGGAAAGGGCTAAACACTGAAGCTTTCTTT. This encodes CAIGKGLNTEAFF.

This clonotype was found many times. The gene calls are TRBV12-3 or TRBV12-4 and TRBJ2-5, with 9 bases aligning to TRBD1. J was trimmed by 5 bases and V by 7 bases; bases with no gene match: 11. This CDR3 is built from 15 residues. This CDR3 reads CASKSTGGIGETQYF. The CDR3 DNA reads TGTGCCAGCAAATCGACAGGGGGAATAGGGGAGACCCAGTACTTC.

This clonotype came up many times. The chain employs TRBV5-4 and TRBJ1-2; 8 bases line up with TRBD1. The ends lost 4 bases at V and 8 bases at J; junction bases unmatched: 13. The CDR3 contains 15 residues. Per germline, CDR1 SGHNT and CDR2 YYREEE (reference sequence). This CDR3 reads CASSPGGIRDLGYTF. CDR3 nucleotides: TGTGCCAGCAGCCCAGGGGGCATCCGGGATTTGGGCTACACCTTC.

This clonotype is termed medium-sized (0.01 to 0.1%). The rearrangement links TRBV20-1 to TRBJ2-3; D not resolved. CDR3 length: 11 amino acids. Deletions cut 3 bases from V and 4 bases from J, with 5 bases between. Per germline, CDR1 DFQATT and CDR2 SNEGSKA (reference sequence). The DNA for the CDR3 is TGCAGTGCTAGGAGGCCAGATACGCAGTATTTT. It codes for CSARRPDTQYF.

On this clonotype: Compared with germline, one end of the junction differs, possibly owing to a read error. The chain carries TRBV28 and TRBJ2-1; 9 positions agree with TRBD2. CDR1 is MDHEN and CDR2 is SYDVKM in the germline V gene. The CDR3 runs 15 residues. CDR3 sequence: CASNFSGGDNNERFF. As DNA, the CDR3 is TGTGCCAGCAACTTTAGCGGGGGAGACAACAATGAGCGGTTCTTC.

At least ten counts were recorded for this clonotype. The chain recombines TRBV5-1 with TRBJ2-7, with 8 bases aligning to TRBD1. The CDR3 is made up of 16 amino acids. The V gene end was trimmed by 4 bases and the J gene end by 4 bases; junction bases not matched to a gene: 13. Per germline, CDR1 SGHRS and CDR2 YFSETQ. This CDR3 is CASSDEGTGGGYEQYF. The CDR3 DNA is TGCGCCAGCAGCGACGAAGGGACAGGAGGTGGTTACGAGCAGTACTTC.

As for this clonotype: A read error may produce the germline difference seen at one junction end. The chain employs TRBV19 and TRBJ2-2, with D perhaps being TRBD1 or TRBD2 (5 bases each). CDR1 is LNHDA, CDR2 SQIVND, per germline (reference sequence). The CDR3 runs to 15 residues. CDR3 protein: CASSINQGWTGELLF. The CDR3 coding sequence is TGTGCCAGTAGTATAAACCAGGGATGGACCGGGGAGCTGCTTTTT.

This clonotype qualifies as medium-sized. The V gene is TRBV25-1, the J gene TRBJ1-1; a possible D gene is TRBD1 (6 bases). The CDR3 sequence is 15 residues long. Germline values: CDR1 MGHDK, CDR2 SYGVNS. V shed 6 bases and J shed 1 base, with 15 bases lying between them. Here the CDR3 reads CASRRPGTRNTEAFF. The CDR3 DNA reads TGTGCCAGCAGGCGTCCCGGGACACGGAACACTGAAGCTTTCTTT.

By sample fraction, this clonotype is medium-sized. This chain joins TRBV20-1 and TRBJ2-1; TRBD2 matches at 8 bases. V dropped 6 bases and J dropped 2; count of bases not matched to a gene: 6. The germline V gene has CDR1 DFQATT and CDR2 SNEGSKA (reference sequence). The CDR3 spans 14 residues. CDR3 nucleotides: TGCAGTGCGTACCGAGCGGGGGCCTACAATGAGCAGTTCTTC. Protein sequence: CSAYRAGAYNEQFF.

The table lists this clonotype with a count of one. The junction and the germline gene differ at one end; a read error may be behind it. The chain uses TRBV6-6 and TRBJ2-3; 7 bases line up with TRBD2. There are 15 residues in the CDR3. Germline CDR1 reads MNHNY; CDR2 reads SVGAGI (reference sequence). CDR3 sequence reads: CASRATSEATDTQYF. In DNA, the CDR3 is TGCGCCAGCAGGGCAACTAGCGAGGCCACAGATACGCAGTATTTT.

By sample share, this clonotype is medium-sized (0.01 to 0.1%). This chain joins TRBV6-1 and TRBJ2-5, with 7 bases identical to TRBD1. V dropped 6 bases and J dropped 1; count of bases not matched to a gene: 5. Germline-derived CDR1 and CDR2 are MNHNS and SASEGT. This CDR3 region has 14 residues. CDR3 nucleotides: TGTGCCAGCAGGTCTACAGGGGCCCAAGAGACCCAGTACTTC. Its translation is CASRSTGAQETQYF.

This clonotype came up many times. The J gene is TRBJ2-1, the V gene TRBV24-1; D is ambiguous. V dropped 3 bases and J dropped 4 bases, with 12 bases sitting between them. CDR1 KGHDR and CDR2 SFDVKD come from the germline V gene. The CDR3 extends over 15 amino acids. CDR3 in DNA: TGTGCCACCAGTGATCCCCGCACAGCGTACAATGAGCAGTTCTTC. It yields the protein CATSDPRTAYNEQFF.

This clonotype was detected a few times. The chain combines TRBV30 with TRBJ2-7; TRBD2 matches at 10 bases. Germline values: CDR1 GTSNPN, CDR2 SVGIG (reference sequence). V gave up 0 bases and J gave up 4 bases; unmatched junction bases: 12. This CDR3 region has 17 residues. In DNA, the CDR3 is TGTGCCTGGAGTGTAACCCGTTCTAGCGGGAGTCTTTACGAGCAGTACTTC. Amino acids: CAWSVTRSSGSLYEQYF.